The 28 T cell receptor beta chains in this list originate from one sample, sequenced in a study of T cells in localized non-small cell lung cancer. The protocol was immunoSEQ multiplex PCR, while the TCRdb copy is restricted to in-frame clones and leaves out a portion. The repertoire holds approximately 2,300 clones, 30% seen once, with roughly 12% in the top ten. The sample consisted of normal lung tissue next to the tumor, taken before any cancer treatment. The receptors originated from a female donor over 55 with stage I squamous cell lung carcinoma.

V usage is TRBV6-4 and J usage is TRBJ2-3, with no clear D. The CDR3 is 15 residues long. V shed 3 bases and J shed 2 bases, with 12 bases lying between them. Germline V gene data show CDR1 as MRHNA and CDR2 as SNTAGT. The CDR3 bases are TGTGCCAGCAGTGAAGGAGCAGGTCACACAGATACGCAGTATTTT. Protein sequence: CASSEGAGHTDTQYF.

J is TRBJ1-1 and V is TRBV30; D call uncertain. CDR1 and CDR2 (germline): GTSNPN, SVGIG (reference sequence). This CDR3 has 14 residues. Trimming took off 2 bases at V and 6 bases at J, with 16 bases between the two ends. The CDR3 DNA reads TGTGCCTGGAGTCCGACCCCCCTCCGAGCTGAAGCTTTCTTT. Protein sequence: CAWSPTPLRAEAFF. The full variable domain, in which reference TRBV30 and TRBJ1-1 provide the parts outside the CDR3, is SQTIHQWPATLVQPVGSPLSLECTVEGTSNPNLYWYRQAAGRGLQLLFYSVGIGQISSEVPQNLSASRPQDRQFILSSKKLLLSDSGFYLCAWSPTPLRAEAFFGQGTRLTVV.

This clone was seen a few times. The chain couples TRBV18 to TRBJ1-1; unclear D gene. There are 15 residues in the CDR3. The germline CDR1 and CDR2 sequences are KGHSH and LQKENI. V lost 4 bases and J 3 bases, leaving 15 bases between the germline ends. In DNA, the CDR3 is TGTGCCAGCTCACTGGGTGGAAGCTGGGACACTGAAGCTTTCTTT. Amino acids: CASSLGGSWDTEAFF.

The rearrangement links TRBV19 to TRBJ1-5, with D possibly being TRBD1 (6 bases). Germline lookup yields CDR1 LNHDA and CDR2 SQIVND (reference sequence). The V end lost 3 bases, the J end lost 5 bases, and 14 bases lay between the germline ends. The CDR3 loop spans 15 amino acids. The CDR3: CASSINTGNYQPQHF. In nucleotides, the CDR3 is TGTGCCAGTAGTATTAACACAGGGAATTATCAGCCCCAGCATTTT.

This chain links TRBV9 with TRBJ2-1; D gene uncertain. Trimming pared 0 bases from V and 5 bases from J, leaving 3 bases between. This CDR3 contains 12 residues. Germline loops: CDR1 SGDLS, CDR2 YYNGEE. The chain's CDR3 is CASSVVHNEQFF. The CDR3 DNA is TGTGCCAGCAGCGTAGTGCACAATGAGCAGTTCTTC. The whole variable domain, filled in from reference TRBV9 and TRBJ2-1, reads DSGVTQTPKHLITATGQRVTLRCSPRSGDLSVYWYQQSLDQGLQFLIQYYNGEERAKGNILERFSAQQFPDLHSELNLSSLELGDSALYFCASSVVHNEQFFGPGTRLTVL.

The rearrangement links TRBV28 to TRBJ2-7, with no clear D. CDR1 MDHEN and CDR2 SYDVKM come from the germline V gene. The CDR3 spans 15 residues. Trimming left V 3 bases short and J 3 bases short, with 15 bases between. The CDR3 nucleotides read TGTGCCAGCAGTTTTCGCGTTAAGGTCGACTACGAGCAGTACTTC. Translation: CASSFRVKVDYEQYF.

This clone was observed a handful of times. This chain uses TRBV9 with TRBJ2-3, with TRBD2 matching over 12 bases. The J segment lost 0 bases and the V segment lost 5 bases, leaving 13 bases of the junction unmatched. The length of the CDR3 is 19 residues. The germline gives CDR1 SGDLS, CDR2 YYNGEE. In DNA form, the CDR3 reads TGTGCCAGCAGTTTTCCCCAATTACTAGCGGGAGGTAGCACAGATACGCAGTATTTT. Its protein is CASSFPQLLAGGSTDTQYF.

This clone showed up just once. Mismatch with germline at one junction end may stem from a read error. This chain links TRBV28 with TRBJ1-4, with D maybe TRBD1 (5 bases). CDR1 is MDHEN and CDR2 is SYDVKM in the germline V gene. The CDR3 has 15 amino acids. As DNA, the CDR3 is TGTGCCACCACCGACCCCGAGGGGTTGGGAGAAAAGCTGTTTTTT. Its protein is CATTDPEGLGEKLFF.

This rearrangement joins TRBV10-2 to TRBJ2-5; no definite D call. CDR3 length: 12 residues. Germline CDR1 and CDR2: WSHSY and SAAADI. V lost 4 bases to trimming and J lost 2 bases, with 5 bases between them. The CDR3 nucleotides read TGCGCCAGCAGTGTGCTACAAGAGACCCAGTACTTC. This translates into CASSVLQETQYF.

The chain has TRBV12-5 and TRBJ2-1, with D possibly TRBD2 on 7 matching bases. The CDR3 has 19 amino acids. V was cut by 5 bases and J by 1 base, with 24 bases left in between. Germline V CDR1 and CDR2: LGHNT, FRNRAP. CDR3 DNA sequence: TGTGCTAGTGGTCCGGGGGGCGGACGGATGCTGAGGTCCTACAATGAGCAGTTCTTC. This codes for CASGPGGGRMLRSYNEQFF.

The CDR3 loop is CASSLGSPGQANSPLHF. Here the CDR3 DNA reads TGCGCCAGCAGCTTGGGGTCTCCGGGACAGGCGAATTCACCCCTCCACTTT. The chain has TRBV5-1 and TRBJ1-6, with TRBD1 matching 8 bases. V shed 0 bases, J shed 7 bases, and the junction held 9 bases outside the gene matches. The CDR3 contains 17 residues. Per germline, CDR1 SGHRS and CDR2 YFSETQ.

This clone rates as medium-sized. V gene TRBV6-8 combines with J gene TRBJ1-4; D perhaps matches TRBD1 (6 bases). This CDR3 is 15 amino acids long. The germline V gene encodes CDR1 MNHGY and CDR2 SAAAGT. Trimming left V 5 bases short and J 10 bases short, with 20 bases between. The CDR3 region has the DNA TGTGCCAGCAGTGATTACAGGGTATGGGACCTAAAACTGTTTTTT. Residues: CASSDYRVWDLKLFF.

This clone appeared a few times. The J gene is TRBJ1-1, the V gene TRBV28; D is unclear. From germline, CDR1 is MDHEN and CDR2 SYDVKM. Between the trimmed V and J ends, which lost 7 bases and 1 base, there was a span of 13 bases. This CDR3 is built from 14 residues. CDR3 region: CASTLYGTNTEAFF. Written as DNA, the CDR3 is TGTGCCAGCACCCTTTATGGCACGAACACTGAAGCTTTCTTT.

This clone was seen only a few times. The genes are TRBV6-7 and TRBJ2-7, with D possibly being TRBD1 (6 bases). TRBV6-7 is sorted into the ORF group, with uncertain function. Between the trimmed V and J ends, which lost 5 bases and 3 bases, there was a span of 11 bases. The CDR3 covers 13 residues. CDR3 bases: TGTGCCAGCAGTGAAGGGGGTCACTACGAGCAGTACGTC. This translates into CASSEGGHYEQYV.

The CDR3 DNA follows: TGTGCCGAGTACGGGCAGGGCAATGAAAAACTGTTTTTT. This gives the protein CAEYGQGNEKLFF. The rearrangement uses TRBV19 and TRBJ1-4; D possibly corresponds to TRBD1 (5 bases). V gave up 11 bases and J gave up 5 bases, with 15 bases separating them. This CDR3 has 13 residues. The germline CDR1 and CDR2 sequences are LNHDA and SQIVND (reference sequence).

By its share, this clone is medium-sized. The V and J genes are TRBV9 and TRBJ1-4; 9 bases are shared with TRBD1. The CDR3 runs 15 residues. V gave up 3 bases and J gave up 7 bases; unmatched junction bases: 7. The germline V gene encodes CDR1 SGDLS and CDR2 YYNGEE. CDR3 region: CASSATGTGTEKLFF. CDR3 bases: TGTGCCAGCAGCGCCACCGGGACAGGGACTGAAAAACTGTTTTTT.

This sequence joins TRBV18 and TRBJ2-5, with 7 bases aligning to TRBD1. Germline values: CDR1 KGHSH, CDR2 LQKENI. The CDR3 length is 15 residues. V shed 3 bases, J shed 1 base, and the junction held 5 bases outside the gene matches. The CDR3, as DNA: TGTGCCAGCTCACCGACGTCAGGGGGCCAAGAGACCCAGTACTTC. This gives the protein CASSPTSGGQETQYF.

The CDR3 region is CASSPIGTPMGNEQFF. In DNA form, the CDR3 reads TGTGCCAGCTCACCTATCGGGACACCCATGGGGAATGAGCAGTTCTTC. The J gene is TRBJ2-1, the V gene TRBV18, with D perhaps matching TRBD1 (6 bases). CDR1 and CDR2 from the germline V gene are KGHSH and LQKENI. V lost 3 bases, J lost 7 bases, and 19 bases lay in between. The CDR3 loop spans 16 amino acids.

This chain joins TRBV19 and TRBJ1-1; 8 bases align to TRBD1. This CDR3 has 15 amino acids. Per the germline V gene, CDR1 is LNHDA and CDR2 is SQIVND (reference sequence). The ends lost 7 bases at V and 1 base at J; junction bases unmatched: 8. The CDR3, as DNA: TGTGCCAGTACCCTACAGGGGGTCTCGAACACTGAAGCTTTCTTT. This gives the protein CASTLQGVSNTEAFF.

The V call is TRBV14, the J call TRBJ2-1, with 7 bases aligning to TRBD2. After removal of 4 bases from V and 7 bases from J, the junction contained 16 bases not matched to a gene. CDR1 and CDR2 (germline): SGHDN, FVKESK. CDR3 length equals 17 residues. This CDR3 reads CASSRTSWAGVGNEQFF. The CDR3 bases are TGTGCCAGCAGCCGTACGAGTTGGGCGGGAGTAGGTAATGAGCAGTTCTTC.

The chain carries TRBV15 and TRBJ1-1; D is possibly TRBD1 (5 bases). Germline V gives CDR1 LNHNV, CDR2 YYDKDF (reference sequence). With 1 base removed from V and 3 bases from J, the gap between germline ends came to 12 bases. This CDR3 has 15 amino acids. CDR3 DNA sequence: TGTGCCACCAGCAGAGCGGGCAGGGCTGACACTGAAGCTTTCTTT. Its translation: CATSRAGRADTEAFF.

This clone was recorded a few times. The chain has TRBV6-8 and TRBJ2-2; TRBD1 matches 10 bases. The CDR3 is 13 amino acids. CDR1 and CDR2 (germline): MNHGY, SAAAGT. The DNA of the CDR3 is TGTGCTGGGGACAGGGGGAACACCGGGGAGCTGTTTTTT. This codes for CAGDRGNTGELFF.

In its sample, this clone was seen a few times. The V gene is TRBV6-8, the J gene TRBJ1-5, with a tentative D call TRBD1 (5 bases). V dropped 5 bases and J dropped 5 bases, with 16 bases sitting between them. The CDR3 loop spans 15 amino acids. Germline assignment: CDR1 MNHGY and CDR2 SAAAGT. CDR3 bases: TGTGCCAGCAGTAAAACGACAGTGGGCCATCAGCCCCAGCATTTT. Its protein product is CASSKTTVGHQPQHF.

This clone was counted a few times. The chain combines TRBV5-1 with TRBJ2-5, with D unresolved. The CDR3 is made up of 14 amino acids. CDR1 SGHRS and CDR2 YFSETQ come from the germline V gene. V dropped 7 bases and J dropped 1 base, with 14 bases sitting between them. The CDR3 nucleotides are TGCGCCAGCCGACCTCCCGCTTCCCAAGAGACCCAGTACTTC. It translates to CASRPPASQETQYF.

By sample share, this clone is medium-sized. A junction end diverges from the germline sequence, so it may reflect a read error. The V gene is TRBV11-3, the J gene TRBJ1-1; TRBD1 agrees at 8 bases. Looked up from germline, CDR1 is SGHNT and CDR2 is YENEEA. The CDR3 consists of 16 residues. The CDR3 is CASSLDRGWKNTEAFF. In nucleotides, the CDR3 is TGTGCCAGCAGCCTAGACAGGGGCTGGAAGAACACTGAAGCTTTCTTT.

This clone showed up just once. This chain uses TRBV28 with TRBJ1-5, with D perhaps matching TRBD1 (6 bases). The V end was cut by 5 bases, the J end by 5 bases, with 16 bases between. CDR1 MDHEN and CDR2 SYDVKM come from the germline V gene. The CDR3 contains 15 residues. The CDR3 protein is CASSIPSEGDQPQHF. Written as DNA, the CDR3 is TGTGCCAGCAGTATTCCATCCGAGGGGGATCAGCCCCAGCATTTT.

The chain is built from TRBV5-1 and TRBJ2-7, with D possibly matching TRBD2 (6 bases). Germline V gene lookup returns CDR1 SGHRS and CDR2 YFSETQ. CDR3 length: 14 amino acids. V was clipped by 6 bases and J by 5 bases, with 18 bases between them. CDR3: CASKPGGSGNEQYF. The DNA of the CDR3 is TGCGCCAGCAAACCCGGGGGTAGCGGAAACGAGCAGTACTTC. Supplemented by reference TRBV5-1 and TRBJ2-7, the full variable domain reads KAGVTQTPRYLIKTRGQQVTLSCSPISGHRSVSWYQQTPGQGLQFLFEYFSETQRNKGNFPGRFSGRQFSNSRSEMNVSTLELGDSALYLCASKPGGSGNEQYFGPGTRLTVT.

By sample fraction, this clone is large. The V gene is TRBV28, the J gene TRBJ2-2, with a possible D match to TRBD2 (6 bases). V was cut by 2 bases and J by 6 bases, with 10 bases left in between. CDR3 length: 14 amino acids. CDR1 MDHEN and CDR2 SYDVKM come from the germline V gene. The CDR3 sequence: CASSLHTSPGELFF. The DNA of the CDR3 is TGTGCCAGCAGTTTACATACTAGCCCCGGGGAGCTGTTTTTT.